The 32 T cell receptor beta chains reported below all come from one sample, sequenced in a study of T cells in Graves' hyperthyroidism and ophthalmopathy. TCR beta CDR3 regions were amplified from RNA transcripts. HTBI primers were employed in a first-round RT-PCR of the TCR CDR3. Using its own MiXCR run on the multiplex PCR reads, TCRdb lists one record per CDR3 protein. The table includes 500,000 to 550,000 distinct CDR3 sequences, around 20% detected once. The material sequenced was blood. Receptors were obtained from a man aged 18 to 35 with Graves' hyperthyroidism.

The sample holds a few counts of this clonotype. The chain links TRBV7-8 to TRBJ2-5; D perhaps matches TRBD2 (6 bases). The germline V gene has CDR1 SGHVS and CDR2 FQNEAQ. Trimming removed 5 bases from V and 6 bases from J, with 13 bases in between. The CDR3 length is 13 residues. The chain's CDR3 is CASSQGLRKTQYF. The CDR3, as DNA: TGTGCCAGCAGCCAGGGACTGCGGAAGACCCAGTACTTC. Filled out from reference TRBV7-8 and TRBJ2-5, the complete variable domain reads GAGVSQSPRYKVAKRGQDVALRCDPISGHVSLFWYQQALGQGPEFLTYFQNEAQLDKSGLPSDRFFAERPEGSVSTLKIQRTQQEDSAVYLCASSQGLRKTQYFGPGTRLLVL.

The sample holds many counts of this clonotype. Here the CDR3 reads CASSDRFFYEQYF. The CDR3 DNA sequence: TGTGCCAGCAGTGACAGGTTTTTCTACGAGCAGTACTTC. The V and J genes are TRBV2 and TRBJ2-7; no definite D call. CDR1 and CDR2 from the germline V gene are SNHLY and FYNNEI. CDR3 length: 13 amino acids. Trimming cost V 3 bases and J 3 bases, with 9 bases left between them.

This clonotype was counted at least ten times. This chain uses TRBV19 with TRBJ2-6; the match to TRBD1 covers 8 bases. CDR1 is LNHDA and CDR2 is SQIVND in the germline V gene (reference sequence). The CDR3 consists of 17 residues. Trimming at V came to 1 base and at J to 4 bases, leaving 6 bases not matched to a gene. CDR3 sequence (DNA): TGTGCCAGTAGTATAGGACAGGGGATTGCCGGGGCCAACGTCCTGACTTTC. This encodes CASSIGQGIAGANVLTF.

This clonotype was seen repeatedly, ten times or more. V and J are TRBV6-1 and TRBJ1-1; the D is unclear. V was pared by 7 bases and J by 4 bases, with 7 bases between. The length of the CDR3 is 11 residues. Looked up from germline, CDR1 is MNHNS and CDR2 is SASEGT. This CDR3 is CASTRGTEAFF. The DNA for the CDR3 is TGTGCCAGCACGCGAGGCACTGAAGCTTTCTTT.

For this clonotype: Relative to the germline gene, one junction end is altered; a read error may explain this. The chain recombines TRBV5-1 with TRBJ1-2; D gene uncertain. The V gene's germline CDR1 is SGHRS and CDR2 YFSETQ. The CDR3 spans 14 residues. In DNA form, the CDR3 reads TGCGCCAGCAGCTTAGGGCAGTCTAACTATGACTACACCTTC. Residues: CASSLGQSNYDYTF.

Concerning this clonotype: The CDR3 ends on some other residue instead of the conserved phenylalanine or tryptophan, so this is likely a read error. The chain carries TRBV7-2 and TRBJ1-1; no clear D gene. CDR1 is SGHTA, CDR2 FQGNSA, per germline. The V end was cut by 1 base, the J end by 5 bases, with 8 bases between. The length of the CDR3 is 13 residues. DNA of the CDR3: TGTGCCAGCAGCTTAGTAGCGGGAACTGAAGCTTTCTAT. Translated, it gives CASSLVAGTEAFY.

The J gene is TRBJ1-1, the V gene TRBV12-3 or TRBV12-4, with D hard to call. The CDR3 runs 12 residues. Trimming took 8 bases from V and 5 from J, leaving 12 bases between them. The CDR3 DNA follows: TGTGCCAGCTGCCCAAGTAGGACTGAAGCTTTCTTT. This translates into CASCPSRTEAFF.

This clonotype was seen many times. V gene TRBV5-1 combines with J gene TRBJ2-6; no clear D gene. Germline V gives CDR1 SGHRS, CDR2 YFSETQ. The length of the CDR3 is 14 residues. The V and J ends lost 6 bases and 1 base respectively, with 8 bases between them. The CDR3 loop reads CASNHGSGANVLTF. CDR3 nucleotide sequence: TGCGCCAGCAACCACGGATCTGGGGCCAACGTCCTGACTTTC.

This clonotype came up many times. V usage is TRBV6-1 and J usage is TRBJ1-2; D is undetermined. The germline gives CDR1 MNHNS, CDR2 SASEGT. The V and J ends lost 1 base and 2 bases respectively, with 8 bases between them. The CDR3 loop spans 14 amino acids. The CDR3 DNA reads TGTGCCAGCAGTGAAGAGGCCCGAAACTATGGCTACACCTTC. This sequence encodes CASSEEARNYGYTF.

This chain uses TRBV19 with TRBJ2-2; D is perhaps TRBD2 (6 bases). The germline V gene has CDR1 LNHDA and CDR2 SQIVND (reference sequence). Trimming took off 8 bases at V and 0 bases at J, with 13 bases between the two ends. This CDR3 contains 15 residues. CDR3 DNA sequence: TGTGCCAGTCGGCGGGGACGACCGAACACCGGGGAGCTGTTTTTT. It translates to CASRRGRPNTGELFF. The full variable domain, completed using reference TRBV19 and TRBJ2-2, is DGGITQSPKYLFRKEGQNVTLSCEQNLNHDAMYWYRQDPGQGLRLIYYSQIVNDFQKGDIAEGYSVSREKKESFPLTVTSAQKNPTAFYLCASRRGRPNTGELFFGEGSRLTVL.

In this sample, this clonotype turned up a few times. V usage is TRBV6-1 and J usage is TRBJ1-2, with TRBD1 matching over 7 bases. The CDR3 covers 15 residues. CDR1 MNHNS and CDR2 SASEGT come from the germline V gene. The V and J ends lost 0 bases and 2 bases, in that order; junction bases with no gene match: 3. In DNA form, the CDR3 reads TGTGCCAGCAGTGAAGCTGGGGACAGAAACTATGGCTACACCTTC. This gives the protein CASSEAGDRNYGYTF.

The sample holds many counts of this clonotype. The gene calls are TRBV15 and TRBJ2-5; maybe TRBD1 (5 bases). V dropped 4 bases and J dropped 1 base, with 10 bases sitting between them. The CDR3 has 14 amino acids. From germline, CDR1 is LNHNV and CDR2 YYDKDF (reference sequence). The CDR3 DNA reads TGTGCCACCAGCAAAGGACACCCCCAAGAGACCCAGTACTTC. Encoded protein: CATSKGHPQETQYF.

The chain links TRBV12-3 or TRBV12-4 to TRBJ1-1; D is undetermined. Trimming left V 1 base short and J 1 base short, with 7 bases between. CDR3 size: 14 residues. The CDR3, as DNA: TGTGCCAGCAGTTTAGGGGTTCAGAACACTGAAGCTTTCTTT. Protein sequence: CASSLGVQNTEAFF.

The rearrangement joins TRBV20-1 to TRBJ2-4; 10 bases match TRBD2. Looked up from germline, CDR1 is DFQATT and CDR2 is SNEGSKA (reference sequence). This CDR3 contains 18 residues. V lost 5 bases and J lost 1; bases outside the gene matches: 14. The CDR3 sequence: CSAPRGASSGGAKNIQYF. For the CDR3, the DNA is TGCAGTGCTCCGAGGGGGGCCTCTAGCGGGGGTGCCAAAAACATTCAGTACTTC.

This chain uses TRBV12-3 or TRBV12-4 with TRBJ2-5; TRBD2 is a possible D gene (7 bases). Trimming left V 8 bases short and J 3 bases short, with 16 bases between. The CDR3 runs 14 residues. CDR3 sequence reads: CASLAEGGKETQYF. CDR3 sequence (DNA): TGTGCCAGCCTAGCGGAGGGGGGGAAAGAGACCCAGTACTTC.

CDR3 amino acids: CATNDRTGGTSEQYF. The CDR3 coding sequence is TGTGCCACCAATGACCGGACAGGGGGCACCTCCGAGCAGTACTTC. The gene calls are TRBV24-1 and TRBJ2-7; 11 bases are shared with TRBD1. V was clipped by 8 bases and J by 6 bases; unmatched bases: 11. Germline V lookup: CDR1 KGHDR, CDR2 SFDVKD. This CDR3 is built from 15 residues.

This clonotype was seen more than once but under ten times. The V call is TRBV20-1, the J call TRBJ1-6; 7 bases match TRBD1. The trim removed 1 base at V and 13 bases at J, leaving 7 bases unmatched. CDR3 length: 13 amino acids. Germline CDR1 is DFQATT and CDR2 is SNEGSKA (reference sequence). DNA for the CDR3: TGCAGTGCTAGAGCGACAGGGTCGGGGCCCCTCCACTTT. Its protein product is CSARATGSGPLHF.

This clonotype was counted at least ten times. This chain links TRBV7-9 with TRBJ2-7; D gene uncertain. With 10 bases removed from V and 2 bases from J, the gap between germline ends came to 18 bases. The CDR3 totals 14 residues. Germline values: CDR1 SEHNR, CDR2 FQNEAQ (reference sequence). CDR3 protein: CATHRDSSPYEQYF. DNA of the CDR3: TGTGCCACACACCGCGACTCAAGTCCCTACGAGCAGTACTTC.

The genes are TRBV20-1 and TRBJ2-5; D is unclear. Trimming stripped 7 bases from V and 2 bases from J, with 8 bases between. Germline CDR1 is DFQATT and CDR2 is SNEGSKA (reference sequence). The CDR3 is 11 residues long. CDR3 sequence (DNA): TGCAGTGTGGCGCAGCAAGAGACCCAGTACTTC. It encodes CSVAQQETQYF.

There are a few counts of this clonotype. Just one base apart from a much larger clone, this may be a read error. The chain is built from TRBV11-2 and TRBJ2-7; D is possibly TRBD1 or TRBD2 (7 bases each). V was clipped by 5 bases and J by 5 bases, with 16 bases between them. Germline-derived CDR1 and CDR2 are SGHAT and FQNNGV. This CDR3 spans 14 amino acids. CDR3 loop: CASSPGGGSHEQYF. Written as DNA, the CDR3 is TGTGCCAGCAGCCCAGGGGGGGGATCCCACGAGCAGTACTTC.

This clonotype was detected many times. The chain joins TRBV6-1 to TRBJ1-1; TRBD1 matches at 7 bases. The germline V gene encodes CDR1 MNHNS and CDR2 SASEGT. The ends lost 5 bases at V and 1 base at J; junction bases unmatched: 7. CDR3 length: 15 amino acids. CDR3 DNA: TGTGCCAGCAGTCCAAGGGGGCGAGGGAACACTGAAGCTTTCTTT. Its translation is CASSPRGRGNTEAFF.

This clonotype has only a few counts. The chain recombines TRBV30 with TRBJ1-6, with TRBD1 matching over 8 bases. Germline assignment: CDR1 GTSNPN and CDR2 SVGIG (reference sequence). Unmatched junction bases numbered 5, after V lost 2 bases and J lost 8 bases. The CDR3 is made up of 14 amino acids. Here the CDR3 DNA reads TGTGCCTGGAGTCGGACAGGGAGTTATTCACCCCTCCACTTT. Amino acid sequence: CAWSRTGSYSPLHF. The full variable domain, its missing parts supplied by reference TRBV30 and TRBJ1-6, is SQTIHQWPATLVQPVGSPLSLECTVEGTSNPNLYWYRQAAGRGLQLLFYSVGIGQISSEVPQNLSASRPQDRQFILSSKKLLLSDSGFYLCAWSRTGSYSPLHFGNGTRLTVT.

This clonotype was found many times. The chain uses TRBV28 and TRBJ1-1; no firm D call. Trimming pared 3 bases from V and 1 base from J, leaving 6 bases between. The CDR3 extends over 13 amino acids. Germline-derived CDR1 and CDR2 are MDHEN and SYDVKM. The CDR3 DNA reads as TGTGCCAGCAGTTTGATTCCGAACACTGAAGCTTTCTTT. Its protein is CASSLIPNTEAFF.

The chain couples TRBV24-1 to TRBJ1-5; 9 bases fit TRBD1. This CDR3 has 15 residues. After removal of 4 bases from V and 6 bases from J, the junction contained 6 bases not matched to a gene. Germline loops: CDR1 KGHDR, CDR2 SFDVKD. In DNA, the CDR3 is TGTGCCACCAGTGAACGGGACAGGGCTTCTCAGCCCCAGCATTTT. This codes for CATSERDRASQPQHF.

This clonotype was seen a handful of times. DNA for the CDR3: TGTGCCACCGGGGACAGGGGAGGAGATACGCAGTATTTT. Its protein product is CATGDRGGDTQYF. V is TRBV24-1 and J is TRBJ2-3; 10 positions agree with TRBD1. J lost 5 bases, V lost 9 bases, and 4 bases had no gene match. The length of the CDR3 is 13 residues. The germline V gene encodes CDR1 KGHDR and CDR2 SFDVKD.

This clonotype has a count of ten or more. The junction departs from germline at one end; a sequencing error may be responsible. J is TRBJ2-7 and V is TRBV7-2; perhaps TRBD1 as D (6 bases). CDR3 length: 15 residues. Germline V gene sequence: CDR1 SGHTA, CDR2 FQGNSA. CDR3 sequence: CASSVAFGGYYEQYF. In DNA form, the CDR3 reads TGTGCCAGCAGCGTAGCGTTTGGGGGCTACTACGAGCAGTACTTC.

This rearrangement joins TRBV12-3 or TRBV12-4 to TRBJ1-1; a possible D gene is TRBD1 (5 bases). This CDR3 spans 15 amino acids. The ends were cut back, 2 bases at V and 5 bases at J, with 15 bases in the middle. CDR3 bases: TGTGCCAGCAGTTTAAGAAGGGGTGGTGAGACTGAAGCTTTCTTT. Its translation is CASSLRRGGETEAFF.

This clonotype has a count of ten or more. The genes are TRBV7-8 and TRBJ1-5, with no clear D. Trimming stripped 5 bases from V and 5 bases from J, with 10 bases between. Germline values: CDR1 SGHVS, CDR2 FQNEAQ. The CDR3 is made up of 13 amino acids. The CDR3 DNA is TGTGCCAGCAGCCCACGGTTGGATCAGCCCCAGCATTTT. Its translation is CASSPRLDQPQHF.

J is TRBJ1-5 and V is TRBV20-1; no definite D call. V gave up 6 bases and J gave up 0 bases, with 18 bases separating them. The CDR3 consists of 16 residues. Germline CDR1 reads DFQATT; CDR2 reads SNEGSKA (reference sequence). In DNA form, the CDR3 reads TGCAGTGCCCGGGCGGGCACCTTCTTTAGCAATCAGCCCCAGCATTTT. This gives the protein CSARAGTFFSNQPQHF.

This clonotype was seen a few times. The CDR3 DNA follows: TGTGCCAGCAGACTGACTGGAAGGGTAGCTTTCTTT. Translating gives CASRLTGRVAFF. J is TRBJ1-1 and V is TRBV28; D remains ambiguous. CDR3 length equals 12 residues. Between the trimmed V and J ends, which lost 6 bases and 10 bases, there was a span of 15 bases. Germline assignment: CDR1 MDHEN and CDR2 SYDVKM.

This clonotype was seen at least ten times. The chain joins TRBV12-3 or TRBV12-4 to TRBJ1-3; the match to TRBD1 covers 7 bases. The CDR3 spans 14 residues. The J segment lost 7 bases and the V segment lost 4 bases, leaving 7 bases of the junction unmatched. For the CDR3, the DNA is TGTGCCAGCAGTTCTACCGGGACAGCGAACACCATATATTTT. Translating gives CASSSTGTANTIYF.

This clonotype was observed once. The chain combines TRBV2 with TRBJ1-5; 9 bases are shared with TRBD1. The CDR3 consists of 18 residues. CDR1 and CDR2 from the germline V gene are SNHLY and FYNNEI. V shed 4 bases, J shed 0 bases, and the junction held 10 bases outside the gene matches. The CDR3 nucleotides are TGTGCCAGCAGTGTTGTGAGGGACAGGGCGACTAGCAATCAGCCCCAGCATTTT. Translating it yields CASSVVRDRATSNQPQHF.